These T cell receptor beta chains were read from a single sample in a study of monozygotic twins with inflammatory bowel disease. TCRdb reprocessed the 5' RACE reads; each CDR3 protein has one entry and no DNA is given. Its table records more than 300,000 distinct CDR3 sequences. Source material: blood. Receptors were obtained from a human donor with ulcerative colitis or Crohn's disease, or a healthy co-twin of an affected twin (not recorded which). Each CDR3 is given with its conserved first and last residue. Each record gives: CDR3 protein, J gene, V gene, CDR3 length.

CSVGAGRDTQYF | TRBJ2-3 | TRBV29-1 | 12
CASSLVSGGAADTQYF | TRBJ2-3 | TRBV7-6 | 16
CASSLPEGGSYNEQFF | TRBJ2-1 | TRBV7-9 | 16
CASSSGQPAPTDTQYF | TRBJ2-3 | TRBV7-9 | 16
CASSRSGGYTEAFF | TRBJ1-1 | TRBV3-1 | 14
CASSPIRGGNYGYTF | TRBJ1-2 | TRBV6-1 | 15
CASSSPGLAGGRTDTQYF | TRBJ2-3 | TRBV11-2 | 18
CATSITPQSYGYTF | TRBJ1-2 | TRBV15 | 14
CASHHSGQTYEQYF | TRBJ2-7 | TRBV3-1 | 14
CASSPVGQERFSGETQYF | TRBJ2-5 | TRBV4-2 | 18
CASGGPGTGLSPIDAFF | TRBJ1-1 | TRBV12-3/TRBV12-4 | 17
CASSPQGNLYEQYF | TRBJ2-7 | TRBV28 | 14
CASSLDSHPNEKLFF | TRBJ1-4 | TRBV7-2 | 15
CASRRTGVNTEAFF | TRBJ1-1 | TRBV7-9 | 14
CASSFLPIGDNYGYTF | TRBJ1-2 | TRBV12-3/TRBV12-4 | 16
CASSASGGGSYEQYF | TRBJ2-7 | TRBV5-1 | 15
CASSKGGGTIYF | TRBJ1-3 | TRBV6-5 | 12
CASSYSPVASTDTQYF | TRBJ2-3 | TRBV6-2/TRBV6-3 | 16
CASSLLQGGAFF | TRBJ1-1 | TRBV7-2 | 12
CSVERLGQMNTEAFF | TRBJ1-1 | TRBV29-1 | 15
CSVEAPQGRETQYF | TRBJ2-5 | TRBV29-1 | 14
CASSSIFRGELFF | TRBJ2-2 | TRBV7-2 | 13
CASSLLGGETQYF | TRBJ2-5 | TRBV5-1 | 13
CASSPQGRNNYGYTF | TRBJ1-2 | TRBV6-1 | 15
CASSPQRDLSNQPQHF | TRBJ1-5 | TRBV7-8 | 16
CASRGGWDEQFF | TRBJ2-1 | TRBV2 | 12
CASSLEGVLAGNSDTQYF | TRBJ2-3 | TRBV5-1 | 18
CASSPGSRGGVDSPLHF | TRBJ1-6 | TRBV12-3/TRBV12-4 | 17